These 20 T cell receptor beta chains originate from one sample sequenced in a study of neurological immune-mediated disorders. MiXCR, run by TCRdb on the 5' RACE reads, gives a single entry per CDR3 protein. The profile shows 16,000 or so distinct CDR3 sequences, approximately 9.1% of them singletons. Sequenced: CD8+ T cells from blood. The receptors originated from a man in his forties or fifties in good health.

On this clonotype: A much bigger clone sits one base away, suggesting this may be a read error. V is TRBV6-2 or TRBV6-3 and J is TRBJ2-1; 8 bases align to TRBD1. The CDR3 loop spans 16 amino acids. Trimming removed 4 bases from V and 3 bases from J; junction bases left unmatched: 8. The germline gives CDR1 MNHEY, CDR2 SVGEGT. The CDR3 loop is CASSSSRGQDYNEQFF. CDR3 DNA: TGTGCCAGCAGTTCATCCAGGGGACAGGACTACAATGAGCAGTTCTTC.

This clonotype was observed at least ten times. The chain is built from TRBV12-3 or TRBV12-4 and TRBJ2-5; 9 nucleotides match TRBD1. Trimming removed 3 bases from V and 5 bases from J; junction bases left unmatched: 7. The CDR3 covers 15 residues. The CDR3: CASSFADRGSETQYF. The CDR3 nucleotides are TGTGCCAGCAGTTTCGCGGACAGGGGTTCGGAGACCCAGTACTTC.

This clonotype was detected many times. The chain links TRBV4-3 to TRBJ2-3, with 8 bases matching TRBD2. This CDR3 has 16 amino acids. With 2 bases clipped from V and 1 base from J, the junction kept 5 bases outside the gene matches. CDR1 LGHNA and CDR2 YSLEER come from the germline V gene. CDR3 residues: CASSQREGVRTDTQYF. In DNA form, the CDR3 reads TGCGCCAGCAGCCAACGGGAGGGGGTGCGCACAGATACGCAGTATTTT.

This clonotype was found many times. This chain uses TRBV7-6 with TRBJ1-4, with D possibly matching TRBD1 (6 bases). Germline CDR1 SGHVS, CDR2 FNYEAQ. The CDR3 totals 15 residues. The V and J ends lost 5 bases and 10 bases respectively, with 20 bases between them. Here the CDR3 DNA reads TGTGCCAGCAGCCCTCGGGGAGGGGGGTTACCAAAACTGTTTTTT. Translating it yields CASSPRGGGLPKLFF.

The table lists this clonotype with many counts. This chain links TRBV12-3 or TRBV12-4 with TRBJ2-7; D is uncertain. The CDR3 totals 15 residues. V dropped 5 bases and J dropped 0 bases, with 14 bases sitting between them. CDR3 bases: TGTGCCAGCAGTATCAACACCCTTAGCTCCTACGAGCAGTACTTC. Protein sequence: CASSINTLSSYEQYF.

This clonotype was observed many times. V usage is TRBV9 and J usage is TRBJ1-1; maybe TRBD1 (6 bases). The CDR3 covers 14 residues. The V gene's germline CDR1 is SGDLS and CDR2 YYNGEE. Trimming removed 0 bases at V and 4 bases at J, with 10 bases between. In DNA form, the CDR3 reads TGTGCCAGCAGCGTAGAGGGGGAGGTCACTGAAGCTTTCTTT. This encodes CASSVEGEVTEAFF.

This clonotype has at least ten counts. V usage is TRBV24-1 and J usage is TRBJ1-1, with D hard to call. Germline V gene sequence: CDR1 KGHDR, CDR2 SFDVKD. V gave up 3 bases and J gave up 2 bases, with 15 bases separating them. This CDR3 comprises 16 residues. CDR3: CATSDGRMTANTEAFF. The CDR3 coding sequence is TGTGCCACCAGTGATGGCAGGATGACGGCAAACACTGAAGCTTTCTTT.

The chain combines TRBV5-4 with TRBJ1-4, with D perhaps TRBD1 (5 bases). The CDR3 extends over 14 amino acids. Germline V lookup: CDR1 SGHNT, CDR2 YYREEE (reference sequence). V lost 0 bases and J 8 bases, leaving 11 bases between the germline ends. DNA of the CDR3: TGTGCCAGCAGCTTGGAACAGGACCAAGAAAAACTGTTTTTT. Encoded protein: CASSLEQDQEKLFF.

Ten or more counts support this clonotype. The chain couples TRBV28 to TRBJ2-3, with 8 bases aligning to TRBD2. The CDR3 contains 14 residues. The germline V gene has CDR1 MDHEN and CDR2 SYDVKM. V gave up 6 bases and J gave up 6 bases; unmatched junction bases: 8. CDR3 in amino acids: CASSHPGGADTQYF. CDR3 nucleotide sequence: TGTGCCAGCAGCCACCCGGGAGGGGCGGATACGCAGTATTTT.

This clonotype was picked up many times. The chain combines TRBV4-3 with TRBJ2-7; D not resolved. The ends were cut back, 0 bases at V and 2 bases at J, with 14 bases in the middle. This CDR3 is 16 amino acids long. The germline gives CDR1 LGHNA, CDR2 YSLEER. The DNA for the CDR3 is TGCGCCAGCAGCCAAGAAGCCAGCGCGATCACCTACGAGCAGTACTTC. Residues: CASSQEASAITYEQYF.

This clonotype was counted many times. V usage is TRBV7-9 and J usage is TRBJ2-5; 7 bases fit TRBD2. CDR3 size: 16 residues. Germline lookup yields CDR1 SEHNR and CDR2 FQNEAQ (reference sequence). V trimming: 7 bases; J trimming: 5 bases; junction bases outside the gene matches: 16. The CDR3 here is CASTTLSGGADETQYF. The CDR3, as DNA: TGTGCCAGCACCACCCTGTCGGGAGGAGCGGATGAGACCCAGTACTTC.

This clonotype was seen many times. The chain recombines TRBV20-1 with TRBJ2-3, with 7 bases aligning to TRBD2. This CDR3 region has 17 residues. V was pared by 0 bases and J by 5 bases, with 14 bases of the junction left unmatched. Germline values: CDR1 DFQATT, CDR2 SNEGSKA (reference sequence). DNA of the CDR3: TGCAGTGCTAGAGACCGAGGACTAGTACTCGGGGTAGATACGCAGTATTTT. Its protein product is CSARDRGLVLGVDTQYF.

This clonotype showed up many times. The chain links TRBV6-2 or TRBV6-3 to TRBJ2-7, with a weak D call TRBD1 (5 bases). V was shortened by 8 bases and J by 7 bases, with 15 bases between the two germline ends. Germline CDR1 reads MNHEY; CDR2 reads SVGEGT. This CDR3 is 12 amino acids long. The CDR3 bases are TGTGCCAGCCGAGCCTGGAAGGGGGAGCAGTACTTC. It is translated as CASRAWKGEQYF.

This clonotype has a count of ten or more. The chain employs TRBV20-1 and TRBJ2-1, with TRBD2 matching over 9 bases. The CDR3 spans 15 residues. The J segment lost 2 bases and the V segment lost 6 bases, leaving 8 bases of the junction unmatched. Per the germline V gene, CDR1 is DFQATT and CDR2 is SNEGSKA (reference sequence). CDR3 sequence (DNA): TGCAGTGCCCAGTCTCTAGCGGGAACCTACAATGAGCAGTTCTTC. Amino acids: CSAQSLAGTYNEQFF.

This clonotype is labeled as medium-sized. This chain links TRBV4-3 with TRBJ2-3, with D uncertain. V was trimmed by 0 bases and J by 6 bases, leaving 7 bases between them. There are 13 residues in the CDR3. Germline values: CDR1 LGHNA, CDR2 YSLEER. The CDR3 here is CASSQEGWDTQYF. CDR3 sequence (DNA): TGCGCCAGCAGCCAAGAGGGTTGGGATACGCAGTATTTT.

This clonotype was counted at least ten times. The chain carries TRBV29-1 and TRBJ2-1, with 9 bases lining up with TRBD2. This CDR3 region has 14 residues. Germline V gives CDR1 SQVTM, CDR2 ANQGSEA. V trimming: 6 bases; J trimming: 0 bases; junction bases outside the gene matches: 3. The CDR3 protein is CSVGAGGSYNEQFF. The CDR3 region has the DNA TGCAGCGTGGGAGCGGGAGGCTCCTACAATGAGCAGTTCTTC.

At least ten counts were recorded for this clonotype. The CDR3, as DNA: TGCGCCAGCAGCCAAGACTATATTGCCTACAATGAGCAGTTCTTC. Encoded protein: CASSQDYIAYNEQFF. This rearrangement joins TRBV4-1 to TRBJ2-1; D not resolved. This CDR3 is 15 amino acids long. Germline V CDR1 and CDR2: MGHRA, YSYEKL. The V and J ends lost 0 bases and 2 bases respectively, with 8 bases between them.

This clonotype occurred many times. The chain links TRBV20-1 to TRBJ2-7; TRBD2 matches at 8 bases. V lost 1 base to trimming and J lost 4 bases; unmatched junction nucleotides: 9. There are 15 residues in the CDR3. CDR1 DFQATT and CDR2 SNEGSKA come from the germline V gene (reference sequence). The CDR3 protein is CSARGGAGEGYEQYF. CDR3 sequence (DNA): TGCAGTGCTAGAGGGGGAGCGGGAGAAGGATACGAGCAGTACTTC.

The sample holds many counts of this clonotype. The DNA for the CDR3 is TGCAGTGCTAGACTTTTGGGACCGAGCTCCTACAATGAGCAGTTCTTC. It is translated as CSARLLGPSSYNEQFF. The chain links TRBV20-1 to TRBJ2-1; D is possibly TRBD1 or TRBD2 (5 bases each). The V gene's germline CDR1 is DFQATT and CDR2 SNEGSKA (reference sequence). This CDR3 comprises 16 residues. The V end was cut by 2 bases, the J end by 0 bases, with 14 bases between.

This clonotype was found many times. V usage is TRBV12-3 or TRBV12-4 and J usage is TRBJ2-3, with 9 bases identical to TRBD1. After removal of 5 bases from V and 3 bases from J, the junction contained 9 bases not matched to a gene. The CDR3 totals 16 residues. The CDR3 sequence is CASSPPRDRVTDTQYF. The CDR3 DNA reads as TGTGCCAGCAGTCCACCCCGGGACAGGGTGACAGATACGCAGTATTTT.